This record looks at one TCR beta chain sequence and its context. Its antigen is as yet unknown. Flow cytometry had shown expanded CD8+CD57+ cells in the patients chosen for sequencing. Patient blood was sampled before any therapy had been received. CDR3 and TCR beta VDJ profiling relied on genomic DNA as the template. One entry per CDR3 protein, called by TCRdb with MiXCR from the reads. This sample has 450,000 to 550,000 distinct CDR3 sequences, with over 25% found just once. The data stem from a study of CD8+CD57+ T cells in acquired aplastic anemia. Whole-study findings and limits: Both patients and controls carried the same twenty-nine CD8+ CDR3 sequences.

The CDR3 has 16 residues. Germline values: CDR1 SNHLY, CDR2 FYNNEI. Trimming cost V 7 bases and J 4 bases; bases outside gene matches: 6. This clonotype was sampled from a human donor with aplastic anemia. Sequencing was carried out using sorted CD4+, CD8+, or CD8+CD57+ T cells (not recorded which) from PBMCs. V usage is TRBV2 and J usage is TRBJ2-1, with 14 nucleotides matching TRBD2. The CDR3 is CASTQTSGRDYNEQFF. CDR3 DNA sequence: TGTGCCAGCACTCAGACTAGCGGGAGGGATTACAATGAGCAGTTCTTC.